Following are 10 T cell receptor beta chains from one sample sequenced in a study of blood T cell repertoires in COVID-19. Generated by immunoSEQ multiplex PCR, the TCRdb table keeps only in-frame clones and is missing some. This sample has about 100,000 clones; roughly 85% occur once, and the top ten carry roughly 3%. The sequenced sample consisted of PBMCs or T cells enriched from blood (not recorded which). These receptor sequences come from a woman aged 45-65 years who had recovered from COVID-19.

The chain has TRBV28 and TRBJ2-7, with D perhaps TRBD1 (5 bases). V was trimmed by 0 bases and J by 2 bases, leaving 14 bases between them. The CDR3 contains 16 residues. CDR1 and CDR2 (germline): MDHEN, SYDVKM. DNA for the CDR3: TGTGCCAGCAGTTTATGGTCAACAGGACGGGCCTACGAGCAGTACTTC. This encodes CASSLWSTGRAYEQYF.

The chain joins TRBV15 to TRBJ1-6; the D gene is possibly TRBD1 (6 bases). V was trimmed by 6 bases and J by 7 bases, leaving 13 bases between them. The germline gives CDR1 LNHNV, CDR2 YYDKDF (reference sequence). The CDR3 extends over 14 amino acids. For the CDR3, the DNA is TGTGCCACCAGACCAGCAGGGGAGAATTCACCCCTCCACTTT. The encoded protein is CATRPAGENSPLHF. Filled out from reference TRBV15 and TRBJ1-6, the complete variable domain reads DAMVIQNPRYQVTQFGKPVTLSCSQTLNHNVMYWYQQKSSQAPKLLFHYYDKDFNNEADTPDNFQSRRPNTSFCFLDIRSPGLGDTAMYLCATRPAGENSPLHFGNGTRLTVT.

There are many counts of this clone. The chain has TRBV6-4 and TRBJ2-1; 10 bases align to TRBD2. Germline V gives CDR1 MRHNA, CDR2 SNTAGT. There are 14 residues in the CDR3. V trimming: 2 bases; J trimming: 6 bases; junction bases outside the gene matches: 1. CDR3 in DNA: TGTGCCAGCAGTGACAGCGGGGGGGCCAATGAGCAGTTCTTC. Amino acid sequence: CASSDSGGANEQFF.

The genes are TRBV28 and TRBJ1-1; 8 bases agree with TRBD1. The CDR3 has 16 residues. The V gene's germline CDR1 is MDHEN and CDR2 SYDVKM. V shed 1 base, J shed 6 bases, and the junction held 10 bases outside the gene matches. The DNA for the CDR3 is TGTGCCAGCAGTTTATTGGCGGCAGGGGGCGCCTCTGAAGCTTTCTTT. Its protein is CASSLLAAGGASEAFF.

The rearrangement links TRBV20-1 to TRBJ2-7; tentatively, D is TRBD2 (5 bases). Germline lookup yields CDR1 DFQATT and CDR2 SNEGSKA (reference sequence). The length of the CDR3 is 11 residues. V was clipped by 4 bases and J by 6 bases, with 10 bases between them. This CDR3 reads CSATTGGEQYF. The CDR3 DNA follows: TGCAGTGCTACCACCGGAGGCGAGCAGTACTTC.

The chain combines TRBV30 with TRBJ2-7; 7 nucleotides agree with TRBD1. The CDR3 has 14 amino acids. J gave up 0 bases and V 2 bases, and 4 bases lay outside the gene matches. Germline lookup yields CDR1 GTSNPN and CDR2 SVGIG (reference sequence). CDR3 loop: CAWSPDRYSYEQYF. For the CDR3, the DNA is TGTGCCTGGAGTCCGGACAGGTACTCCTACGAGCAGTACTTC.

The CDR3 here is CASSPGQTYTDTQYF. The CDR3 region has the DNA TGTGCCAGCAGCCCCGGACAGACCTACACAGATACGCAGTATTTT. The V gene is TRBV3-1 (or the pseudogene TRBV3-2), the J gene TRBJ2-3; tentative D call: TRBD1 (6 bases). The germline V gene has CDR1 LGHDT and CDR2 YNNKEL (reference sequence). CDR3 length: 15 residues. V was cut by 4 bases and J by 2 bases, with 13 bases left in between.

The chain combines TRBV5-1 with TRBJ1-2; possible D gene TRBD1, 5 bases. The V gene's germline CDR1 is SGHRS and CDR2 YFSETQ. Trimming stripped 4 bases from V and 6 bases from J, with 10 bases between. The CDR3 is made up of 12 amino acids. The CDR3 reads CASSPDIDGYTF. In nucleotides, the CDR3 is TGCGCCAGCAGCCCGGACATCGATGGCTACACCTTC.

V and J are TRBV19 and TRBJ2-7; weak D call: TRBD1 (6 bases). Germline V gives CDR1 LNHDA, CDR2 SQIVND (reference sequence). The CDR3 extends over 14 amino acids. Trimming pared 3 bases from V and 0 bases from J, leaving 9 bases between. The CDR3, as DNA: TGTGCCAGTAGTATTACAGGGAGCTCCTACGAGCAGTACTTC. It encodes CASSITGSSYEQYF.

The chain links TRBV19 to TRBJ2-7; the match to TRBD2 covers 11 bases. The germline V gene encodes CDR1 LNHDA and CDR2 SQIVND (reference sequence). The CDR3 contains 14 residues. V was clipped by 4 bases and J by 1 base; unmatched bases: 0. CDR3 region: CASSRTSGSYEQYF. In nucleotides, the CDR3 is TGTGCCAGTAGTAGGACTAGCGGGTCCTACGAGCAGTACTTC.